This T cell receptor (beta chain) was profiled in a study of vaccination effects on CD4 cells after COVID-19. Study results and caveats: Healthy vaccinees showed cross-reactivity with common cold coronaviruses in only 1 of 255 vaccine-induced clones.

Measured with immunoSEQ multiplex PCR; TCRdb has only the in-frame clones, and not every one. This table holds tens of thousands of clones, about three quarters found once. The germline CDR1 and CDR2 sequences are SGHRS and YFSETQ. The CDR3 length is 15 residues. V lost 7 bases and J lost 5, with 20 bases in between. With the ViraFEST assay, the study expanded antigen-specific CD4+ T cells using viral peptide pools, then sequenced them. Scientists isolated CD4+ T cells after an approximately ten-day culture period ended. It was two doses of either the BNT162b2 or mRNA-1273 vaccine that participants received. For each well, 1.5 million to 2.5 million PBMC were cultured with about 10 IU/ml IL-2 and around 10 ug/ml peptides. This clone was seen only once. Its antigen is not known.

The sequencing here drew on CD4+ T cells from PBMCs cultured with SARS-CoV-2 spike peptides, taken after COVID-19 vaccination. This chain connects TRBV5-1 to TRBJ2-3; D is perhaps TRBD1 or TRBD2 (6 bases each). The TCR originated in a human donor who received a COVID-19 vaccine. Some clones in this sample may be carry-over from other donors' samples. The DNA of the CDR3 is TGCGCCAGCCTTTCCGACGGGGGCGCGGGAGATACGCAGTATTTT. This sequence encodes CASLSDGGAGDTQYF.